This T cell receptor (beta chain) comes out of a study of blood T cell repertoires in COVID-19. At the level of the study: The origin of the acute and convalescent COVID-19 samples was the United States, Italy and Spain.

Allocation to cohorts depended on clinical history reported by the participants. Recovery meant two consecutive negative NP/OP PCR tests, professional clearance, or resolved symptoms. Study processing details: Scientists estimated how many nucleated cells there were by amplifying reference gene primers. Sequenced by immunoSEQ multiplex PCR; TCRdb stores in-frame clones only, minus some. The DNA was the basis for D and trimming; V, J and clone size are from that table. In the table there are about 310,000 clones, 89% of which are singletons. The CDR3 is 15 residues long. V lost 5 bases, J lost 3 bases, and 14 bases lay in between. Germline values: CDR1 SGHAT, CDR2 FQNNGV.

The sample comprised PBMCs or T cells enriched from blood (not recorded which). This sequence joins TRBV11-2 and TRBJ1-3; the D is unclear. The clonotype comes from a woman in her 30s who had recovered from COVID-19. This chain's CDR3 is CASSVGRSVGNTIYF. The CDR3 DNA follows: TGTGCCAGCAGCGTGGGGAGAAGCGTTGGAAACACCATATATTTT.